A selection of T cell receptor beta chains follows, all from one sample in a study of blood T cell repertoires in COVID-19. TCRdb keeps only in-frame clones here, not all; method: immunoSEQ multiplex PCR. This sample carries more than 150,000 clones, about 86% of them seen once, and the ten largest clones take roughly an eighth. The specimen sequenced was peripheral blood. Receptors originate from a woman between 70 and 85 years old with COVID-19, enrolled during active disease. Both conserved end residues are part of each CDR3. D genes are given only for firm matches. Size is stated for part of the rows, as once, few or many counts, or as a class when the clone is expanded.

TRBV7-9	TRBD2	TRBJ2-7	NA	CASSLRGGDVYEQYF	TGTGCCAGCAGCTTGAGGGGAGGGGACGTCTACGAGCAGTACTTC
TRBV19	TRBD1	TRBJ1-2	NA	CASSTGQGAVYGYTF	TGTGCCAGTAGTACCGGACAGGGCGCGGTCTATGGCTACACCTTC
TRBV21-1	NA	TRBJ1-2	NA	CASSKVGGASGYTF	TGTGCCAGCAGCAAAGTCGGGGGGGCGAGTGGCTACACCTTC
TRBV5-1	NA	TRBJ2-5	NA	CASSLSRGETQYF	TGCGCCAGCAGCTTATCCAGAGGAGAGACCCAGTACTTC
TRBV6-5	NA	TRBJ1-2	NA	CASSYLPGHPFYGYTF	TGTGCCAGCAGTTACTTGCCGGGACATCCCTTCTATGGCTACACCTTC
TRBV19	TRBD1	TRBJ1-2	NA	CASSTGGRDYGYTF	TGTGCCAGTAGTACAGGGGGCAGAGACTATGGCTACACCTTC
TRBV7-8	NA	TRBJ1-6	NA	CASSPVTGANNSPLHF	TGTGCCAGCAGCCCAGTGACAGGTGCAAATAATTCACCCCTCCACTTT
TRBV2	NA	TRBJ2-7	few	CASTDWGPLSYEQYF	TGTGCCAGTACGGACTGGGGTCCCCTCTCCTACGAGCAGTACTTC
TRBV5-8	NA	TRBJ2-2	NA	CASSLVRDLNTGELFF	TGTGCCAGCAGCTTGGTACGGGACTTAAACACCGGGGAGCTGTTTTTT
TRBV18	TRBD1	TRBJ1-2	NA	CASSPRDRGNYGYTF	TGTGCCAGCTCACCTCGAGACAGGGGTAACTATGGCTACACCTTC
TRBV27	NA	TRBJ2-7	NA	CASRLTASPGSSSYEQYF	TGTGCCAGCAGGTTGACGGCTTCTCCAGGGTCCAGCTCCTACGAGCAGTACTTC
TRBV5-4	TRBD1	TRBJ2-2	few	CASSKGQQTGELFF	TGTGCCAGCAGCAAGGGACAGCAGACCGGGGAGCTGTTTTTT
TRBV7-2	TRBD2	TRBJ2-1	NA	CASSLSSGSPYNEQFF	TGTGCCAGCAGCTTAAGTAGCGGGTCCCCCTACAATGAGCAGTTCTTC
TRBV7-6	TRBD2	TRBJ2-3	NA	CASSFGLADTDTQYF	TGTGCCAGCAGCTTTGGACTAGCGGACACAGATACGCAGTATTTT
TRBV7-2	NA	TRBJ2-5	NA	CASSPTGMAETQYF	TGTGCCAGCAGCCCCACAGGGATGGCGGAGACCCAGTACTTC
TRBV6-5	NA	TRBJ2-1	NA	CASTMTWNEQFF	TGTGCCAGCACTATGACTTGGAATGAGCAGTTCTTC
TRBV7-9	TRBD1	TRBJ2-3	NA	CASSLGRTGSTDTQYF	TGTGCCAGCAGCTTAGGTAGGACAGGTTCCACAGATACGCAGTATTTT
TRBV7-9	TRBD2	TRBJ2-1	NA	CASSPKRESLYNEQFF	TGTGCCAGCAGCCCAAAGCGGGAGAGTTTATACAATGAGCAGTTCTTC
TRBV6-5	NA	TRBJ1-5	NA	CASSYSRGNQPQHF	TGTGCCAGCAGTTACTCACGCGGTAATCAGCCCCAGCATTTT
TRBV12-3/TRBV12-4	NA	TRBJ1-2	few	CASSRAERSGYTF	TGTGCCAGCAGCCGAGCAGAGAGGTCTGGCTACACCTTC
TRBV28	NA	TRBJ1-5	NA	CASSLPGGGNQPQHF	TGTGCCAGCAGCCTCCCGGGGGGAGGCAATCAGCCCCAGCATTTT
TRBV6-5	TRBD1	TRBJ1-2	NA	CASSSTGGSNYGYTF	TGTGCCAGCAGTTCAACAGGGGGCTCCAACTATGGCTACACCTTC
TRBV2	TRBD1	TRBJ2-5	NA	CASRAQGAPQETQYF	TGTGCCAGCAGAGCCCAGGGGGCGCCCCAAGAGACCCAGTACTTC
TRBV6-5	NA	TRBJ2-1	NA	CASRKQGFAYNEQFF	TGTGCCAGCAGAAAACAGGGCTTTGCCTACAATGAGCAGTTCTTC
TRBV6-2/TRBV6-3	TRBD1	TRBJ2-1	NA	CASSYVRTGGNEQFF	TGTGCCAGCAGTTACGTTCGGACAGGGGGCAATGAGCAGTTCTTC
TRBV28	TRBD1	TRBJ2-2	NA	CASSTGTGNTGELFF	TGTGCCAGCAGTACCGGGACAGGGAACACCGGGGAGCTGTTTTTT
TRBV7-9	TRBD1	TRBJ1-5	NA	CASSPRGRMEPQHF	TGTGCCAGCAGCCCCAGGGGGCGCATGGAGCCCCAGCATTTT
TRBV7-2	TRBD1	TRBJ1-1	NA	CASSLYPGQGTEAFF	TGTGCCAGCAGCCTATACCCGGGACAGGGGACTGAAGCTTTCTTT
TRBV28	NA	TRBJ2-2	NA	CAVPDRNTGELFF	TGTGCCGTACCCGACAGGAACACCGGGGAGCTGTTTTTT
TRBV30	TRBD1	TRBJ1-5	NA	CAWDRQGDNQPQHF	TGTGCCTGGGATAGACAGGGCGACAATCAGCCCCAGCATTTT
TRBV10-3	TRBD2	TRBJ2-2	NA	CAIRGRDTGELFF	TGTGCCATCAGAGGGAGGGACACCGGGGAGCTGTTTTTT
TRBV20-1	NA	TRBJ1-4	NA	CSASPQGNEKLFF	TGCAGTGCTAGTCCGCAGGGGAATGAAAAACTGTTTTTT
TRBV29-1	NA	TRBJ2-5	NA	CSVEVEGRETQYF	TGCAGCGTTGAAGTGGAGGGGAGGGAGACCCAGTACTTC
TRBV19	TRBD2	TRBJ2-7	NA	CASRNLADSSYEQYF	TGTGCCAGTAGAAACCTAGCGGATTCCTCCTACGAGCAGTACTTC
TRBV28	TRBD2	TRBJ2-1	NA	CASSLDWRERYNEQFF	TGTGCCAGCAGTTTGGATTGGCGGGAGAGATACAATGAGCAGTTCTTC
TRBV4-1	NA	TRBJ2-7	few	CASSQGPGSYEQYF	TGCGCCAGCAGCCAAGGGCCGGGCTCCTACGAGCAGTACTTC
TRBV6-2/TRBV6-3	TRBD1	TRBJ1-5	NA	CASSQPYRGSNQPQHF	TGTGCCAGCAGTCAACCATACAGGGGAAGTAATCAGCCCCAGCATTTT
TRBV4-1	TRBD1	TRBJ1-6	NA	CASRTVGTGGTSPLHF	TGCGCCAGCAGAACAGTGGGGACAGGGGGAACTTCACCCCTCCACTTT
TRBV7-9	TRBD1	TRBJ2-1	NA	CASSEGVTRGNEQFF	TGTGCCAGCAGCGAAGGGGTTACCAGGGGGAATGAGCAGTTCTTC
TRBV7-2	TRBD1	TRBJ2-1	NA	CASSRQGQNEQFF	TGTGCCAGCAGCCGACAGGGGCAAAATGAGCAGTTCTTC
TRBV6-2/TRBV6-3	NA	TRBJ2-3	NA	CASSYDGSSTDTQYF	TGTGCCAGCAGTTACGACGGGAGTAGCACAGATACGCAGTATTTT
TRBV25-1	NA	TRBJ1-2	NA	CASSPPGLLNYGYTF	TGTGCCAGCAGTCCCCCGGGACTGCTGAACTATGGCTACACCTTC
TRBV9	NA	TRBJ2-5	NA	CASSVHHQETQYF	TGTGCCAGCAGCGTTCATCACCAAGAGACCCAGTACTTC
TRBV5-6	TRBD1	TRBJ1-5	few	CASSLQGYQPQHF	TGTGCCAGCAGCCTACAGGGGTATCAGCCCCAGCATTTT
TRBV10-3	NA	TRBJ1-5	NA	CAISESGGSNQPQHF	TGTGCCATCAGTGAGTCAGGGGGATCAAATCAGCCCCAGCATTTT
TRBV4-3	NA	TRBJ1-3	NA	CASSQDSGIPGNTIYF	TGCGCCAGCAGCCAAGATTCGGGGATTCCTGGAAACACCATATATTTT
TRBV29-1	NA	TRBJ1-5	NA	CSVEVSEAGTQHF	TGCAGCGTTGAAGTAAGCGAAGCGGGAACCCAGCATTTT
TRBV6-5	NA	TRBJ1-1	once	CASSRSSRSEAFF	TGTGCCAGCAGTCGCTCGAGTAGGAGTGAAGCTTTCTTT
TRBV11-2	TRBD1	TRBJ2-1	NA	CASSLVGQTHNEQFF	TGTGCCAGCAGCTTAGTGGGACAGACCCACAATGAGCAGTTCTTC
TRBV7-2	NA	TRBJ2-1	once	CASSPRSPNEQFF	TGTGCCAGCAGCCCAAGGAGCCCCAATGAGCAGTTCTTC
TRBV19	TRBD1	TRBJ1-5	NA	CASSMGQEQEPQHF	TGTGCCAGTAGTATGGGACAGGAGCAAGAGCCCCAGCATTTT